The clone carrying this TCR beta chain was seen a single time. Its target is not known. These data belong to a study of shared clonotypes between healthy human individuals. Naive-designated CD8 cells lacked CD45RO, were positively enriched for CCR7, and omitted terminally differentiated effector memory CD45RA+ cells. Every subset's genomic DNA went evenly onto several immunoSEQ plates. Using immunoSEQ multiplex PCR, the repertoire was profiled, and TCRdb retains in-frame clones only, with some absent. The sample has 2 million to 2.5 million clones; roughly 91% are singletons. General study results and limits: Memory subsets generally showed lower estimated richness than naive subsets. Rarefaction showed that sequencing of sorted subsets was incomplete (despite large depth).

The specimen sequenced was naive CD8+ T cells from PBMCs. The receptor comes from a man aged 18 to 30 in good health. Some clones in this sample may be carry-over from other donors' samples.

CDR3 residues: CASSSPGGDYMNNEQFF. In nucleotides, the CDR3 is TGTGCCAGCAGCTCACCCGGGGGGGACTATATGAACAATGAGCAGTTCTTC. This rearrangement joins TRBV7-6 to TRBJ2-1; 8 bases match TRBD2. Germline CDR1 is SGHVS and CDR2 is FNYEAQ. The CDR3 runs to 17 residues. V shed 4 bases, J shed 5 bases, and the junction held 13 bases outside the gene matches.